Following are 22 T cell receptor beta chains from one sample sequenced in a study of human T cells and chemical hapten exposure. TCRdb ran MiXCR on the RACE reads and lists one entry per CDR3 protein. Here the sample spans approximately 75,000 distinct CDR3 sequences, 7.5% to 9.5% being singletons. The time point is: patch test 2, 6 weeks after DPC sensitization. The treatment denotes: therapeutic diphenylcyclopropenone sensitization with weekly scalp DPC. The material was whole blood, obtained in connection with sensitization to the hapten diphenylcyclopropenone (DPC). The receptors originated from a woman aged 50 to 65 with alopecia areata. Some clones in this sample may be carry-over from other donors' samples.

Many counts were recorded for this clonotype. The chain has TRBV7-9 and TRBJ1-1; D unclear. The CDR3 has 14 residues. Per germline, CDR1 SEHNR and CDR2 FQNEAQ (reference sequence). V shed 5 bases and J shed 1 base, with 11 bases lying between them. The CDR3 region is CASSRREANTEAFF. DNA for the CDR3: TGTGCCAGCAGCAGGAGGGAGGCGAACACTGAAGCTTTCTTT.

The chain's CDR3 is CASSSALLADTQYF. Here the CDR3 DNA reads TGTGCCAGCAGCTCAGCACTCCTGGCAGATACGCAGTATTTT. The chain couples TRBV13 to TRBJ2-3; D is ambiguous. Looked up from germline, CDR1 is PRHDT and CDR2 is FYEKMQ (reference sequence). Trimming cost V 4 bases and J 4 bases, with 12 bases left between them. The CDR3 is 14 residues long.

This clonotype came up many times. The chain uses TRBV4-1 and TRBJ2-3; TRBD2 is a possible D gene (7 bases). Trimming cost V 0 bases and J 2 bases, with 12 bases left between them. The CDR3 is made up of 16 amino acids. Germline lookup yields CDR1 MGHRA and CDR2 YSYEKL. This CDR3 reads CASSQDPGGLTDTQYF. The CDR3, as DNA: TGCGCCAGCAGCCAAGATCCGGGGGGCCTCACAGATACGCAGTATTTT.

The chain joins TRBV5-4 to TRBJ2-1; D might be TRBD2 (6 bases). CDR3 size: 14 residues. Germline assignment: CDR1 SGHNT and CDR2 YYREEE (reference sequence). The V end was cut by 1 base, the J end by 4 bases, with 9 bases between. CDR3 region: CASSLSSDYNEQFF. Written as DNA, the CDR3 is TGTGCCAGCAGCTTGTCTAGCGATTACAATGAGCAGTTCTTC.

The rearrangement links TRBV11-2 to TRBJ2-5; either TRBD1 or TRBD2 may fit D (5 bases each). CDR1 and CDR2 from the germline V gene are SGHAT and FQNNGV. CDR3 length: 14 amino acids. V gave up 6 bases and J gave up 1 base, with 12 bases separating them. CDR3 sequence: CASSRVGGQETQYF. The CDR3 DNA reads TGTGCCAGCAGTAGGGTTGGGGGCCAAGAGACCCAGTACTTC.

A few counts support this clonotype. The CDR3 loop is CASSQDQRSSTGELFF. The DNA for the CDR3 is TGCGCCAGCAGCCAAGATCAAAGGAGCAGCACCGGGGAGCTGTTTTTT. V usage is TRBV4-3 and J usage is TRBJ2-2; D unclear. CDR3 length: 16 residues. Germline values: CDR1 LGHNA, CDR2 YSLEER. V was shortened by 0 bases and J by 4 bases, with 12 bases between the two germline ends.

Notes on this clonotype: The CDR3 does not end in the conserved phenylalanine or tryptophan, so this is likely a read error. The gene calls are TRBV24-1 and TRBJ2-3, with TRBD1 as a possible D gene (6 bases). This CDR3 contains 13 residues. Germline V lookup: CDR1 KGHDR, CDR2 SFDVKD. V was cut by 6 bases and J by 1 base, with 7 bases left in between. The chain's CDR3 is CATSPGGTDTQYS. DNA for the CDR3: TGTGCCACCAGTCCAGGGGGCACAGATACGCAGTATTCT.

This chain links TRBV10-3 with TRBJ2-1, with 14 bases that match TRBD2. Germline V gene data show CDR1 as ENHRY and CDR2 as SYGVKD. The J segment lost 2 bases and the V segment lost 11 bases, leaving 14 bases of the junction unmatched. The CDR3 extends over 18 amino acids. CDR3 protein: CALSETSGRAGTYNEQFF. The CDR3 DNA follows: TGTGCCCTCTCTGAGACTAGCGGGAGGGCCGGCACCTACAATGAGCAGTTCTTC.

This clonotype was found many times. The genes are TRBV11-2 and TRBJ2-5; D not resolved. Germline CDR1 reads SGHAT; CDR2 reads FQNNGV. V lost 5 bases to trimming and J lost 2 bases, with 15 bases between them. The CDR3 extends over 15 amino acids. The CDR3, as DNA: TGTGCCAGCAGCCCCCTGTGGGTACAGCAAGAGACCCAGTACTTC. Amino acid sequence: CASSPLWVQQETQYF.

The chain uses TRBV7-2 and TRBJ2-3; TRBD1 matches at 10 bases. This CDR3 has 15 residues. Trimming removed 5 bases from V and 4 bases from J; junction bases left unmatched: 6. Per germline, CDR1 SGHTA and CDR2 FQGNSA. Written as DNA, the CDR3 is TGTGCCAGCAGCCAGACAGGGGGCTCCGCAGATACGCAGTATTTT. Translation: CASSQTGGSADTQYF.

The V gene is TRBV5-6, the J gene TRBJ1-4; D possibly corresponds to TRBD1 (5 bases). The CDR3 has 15 residues. The V gene's germline CDR1 is SGHDT and CDR2 YYEEEE. V lost 4 bases and J 4 bases, leaving 14 bases between the germline ends. The CDR3 bases are TGTGCCAGCAGCCCCGAACCAGGGATTAATGAAAAACTGTTTTTT. It specifies CASSPEPGINEKLFF.

This clonotype came up a few times. The V gene is TRBV6-6, the J gene TRBJ2-4; D not resolved. V was pared by 0 bases and J by 3 bases, with 9 bases between. This CDR3 has 15 residues. Germline assignment: CDR1 MNHNY and CDR2 SVGAGI (reference sequence). The CDR3: CASSYSVNSKNIQYF. In DNA form, the CDR3 reads TGTGCCAGCAGTTACTCGGTTAACAGCAAAAACATTCAGTACTTC.

J is TRBJ2-3 and V is TRBV7-2, with a tentative D call TRBD2 (5 bases). Germline values: CDR1 SGHTA, CDR2 FQGNSA. The ends were cut back, 4 bases at V and 3 bases at J, with 14 bases in the middle. The CDR3 is 15 amino acids. This chain's CDR3 is CASSSGLLLTDTQYF. CDR3 nucleotide sequence: TGTGCCAGCAGCTCCGGACTGCTACTTACAGATACGCAGTATTTT.

The chain recombines TRBV29-1 with TRBJ2-5; no reliable D call. V was trimmed by 5 bases and J by 5 bases, leaving 15 bases between them. Germline-derived CDR1 and CDR2 are SQVTM and ANQGSEA. This CDR3 is 13 amino acids long. This chain's CDR3 is CSVRRAFGETQYF. CDR3 nucleotide sequence: TGCAGCGTTCGACGGGCTTTTGGGGAGACCCAGTACTTC.

This clonotype has a count of ten or more. The gene calls are TRBV2 and TRBJ1-3; possible D gene TRBD1, 5 bases. Between the trimmed V and J ends, which lost 1 base and 2 bases, there was a span of 12 bases. CDR3 length: 16 amino acids. Germline V gives CDR1 SNHLY, CDR2 FYNNEI. The CDR3 DNA sequence: TGTGCCAGCAGTGAAGACAGGAAAAGCACTGGAAACACCATATATTTT. Protein: CASSEDRKSTGNTIYF.

This clonotype is a singleton in its sample. The chain employs TRBV7-9 and TRBJ2-3; weak D call: TRBD2 (5 bases). The CDR3 runs to 16 residues. V shed 1 base and J shed 1 base, with 12 bases lying between them. Germline CDR1 SEHNR, CDR2 FQNEAQ (reference sequence). The CDR3 region has the DNA TGTGCCAGCAGCTTAGTCCCCGGAGCGGGCACAGATACGCAGTATTTT. It translates to CASSLVPGAGTDTQYF.

This rearrangement joins TRBV5-1 to TRBJ1-4; TRBD1 agrees at 7 bases. V dropped 1 base and J dropped 0; count of bases not matched to a gene: 3. Germline CDR1 and CDR2: SGHRS and YFSETQ. This CDR3 comprises 16 residues. The CDR3 region has the DNA TGCGCCAGCAGCTTGCCAGGACAGGCAACTAATGAAAAACTGTTTTTT. Amino acids: CASSLPGQATNEKLFF.

This clonotype was found many times. The CDR3, as DNA: TGTGCCAGCAGTTATTCCCGAGGGGGCGCGTGGACTGAAGCTTTCTTT. Translation gives CASSYSRGGAWTEAFF. V usage is TRBV6-5 and J usage is TRBJ1-1; TRBD1 agrees at 7 bases. The CDR3 has 16 amino acids. Germline CDR1 and CDR2: MNHEY and SVGAGI. V shed 3 bases, J shed 5 bases, and the junction held 12 bases outside the gene matches.

This clonotype was counted at least ten times. The chain has TRBV4-3 and TRBJ2-7; TRBD2 matches at 8 bases. Germline V CDR1 and CDR2: LGHNA, YSLEER. Trimming at V came to 6 bases and at J to 3 bases, leaving 7 bases not matched to a gene. The CDR3 extends over 14 amino acids. CDR3 protein: CASREGLANYEQYF. CDR3 DNA: TGCGCCAGCAGAGAAGGACTAGCAAACTACGAGCAGTACTTC.

The chain employs TRBV19 and TRBJ2-1; no clear D gene. The CDR3 consists of 14 residues. The germline V and J ends were trimmed by 5 bases and 2 bases, with 10 bases remaining between them. CDR1 is LNHDA and CDR2 is SQIVND in the germline V gene (reference sequence). CDR3 sequence (DNA): TGTGCCAGTAGTCGATCGTACCCCTACAATGAGCAGTTCTTC. Protein sequence: CASSRSYPYNEQFF.

The chain employs TRBV4-3 and TRBJ2-3, with 8 nucleotides matching TRBD2. Germline V gene data show CDR1 as LGHNA and CDR2 as YSLEER. The CDR3 runs 17 residues. J gave up 3 bases and V 1 base, and 9 bases lay outside the gene matches. The CDR3 spells CASSQGAQREITDTQYF. CDR3 bases: TGCGCCAGCAGCCAAGGGGCGCAGCGGGAGATAACAGATACGCAGTATTTT.

DNA for the CDR3: TGTGCCACCAGCAGAGAAAACGGGAGCCCCAACGAGCAGTACTTC. This translates into CATSRENGSPNEQYF. V usage is TRBV15 and J usage is TRBJ2-7; possibly TRBD2 for D (6 bases). V lost 0 bases and J lost 5, with 14 bases in between. There are 15 residues in the CDR3. Germline CDR1 reads LNHNV; CDR2 reads YYDKDF (reference sequence).